This T cell receptor (beta chain) was captured by sequencing in a study of blood T cell repertoires in COVID-19. Study-wide background: Samples taken during acute and convalescent COVID-19 were collected in the United States, Italy and Spain. Sources were T cells, B-cell-depleted T cells, or PBMCs; the material itself was cDNA or gDNA.

The CDR3 is 12 amino acids. From germline, CDR1 is SEHNR and CDR2 FQNEAQ (reference sequence). Deletions cut 1 base from V and 5 bases from J, with 5 bases between. Original data processing: Scientists estimated how many nucleated cells there were by amplifying reference gene primers. The protocol was immunoSEQ multiplex PCR, while the TCRdb copy is restricted to in-frame clones and leaves out a portion. The DNA was the basis for D and trimming; V, J and clone size are from that table. The sample yields some 160,000 clones, 70% to 90% seen once. The sample taken for sequencing was peripheral blood. The sequence derives from a woman in her fifties or sixties with acute or convalescent COVID-19. The V and J genes are TRBV7-9 and TRBJ1-1; D not certain. The CDR3 spells CASSLVETEAFF. CDR3 coding DNA: TGTGCCAGCAGCTTAGTGGAGACTGAAGCTTTCTTT.